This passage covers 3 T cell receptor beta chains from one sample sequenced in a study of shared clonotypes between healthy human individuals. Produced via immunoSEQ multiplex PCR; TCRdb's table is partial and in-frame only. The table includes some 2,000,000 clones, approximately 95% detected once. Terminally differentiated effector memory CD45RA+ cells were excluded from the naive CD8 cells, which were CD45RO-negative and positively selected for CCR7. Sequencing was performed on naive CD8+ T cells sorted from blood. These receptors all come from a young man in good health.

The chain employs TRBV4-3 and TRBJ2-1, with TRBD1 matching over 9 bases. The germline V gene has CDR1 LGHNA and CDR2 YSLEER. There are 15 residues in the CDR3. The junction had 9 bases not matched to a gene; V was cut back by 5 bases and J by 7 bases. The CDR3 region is CASSARTGDRNEQFF. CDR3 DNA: TGCGCCAGCAGCGCCCGGACAGGGGACCGGAATGAGCAGTTCTTC.

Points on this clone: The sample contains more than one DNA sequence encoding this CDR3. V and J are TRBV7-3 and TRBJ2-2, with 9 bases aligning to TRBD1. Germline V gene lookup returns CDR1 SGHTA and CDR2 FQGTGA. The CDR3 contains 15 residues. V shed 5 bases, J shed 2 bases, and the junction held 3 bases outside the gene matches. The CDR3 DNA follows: TGTGCCAGCAGCCCGGGACAGGGCAACACCGGGGAGCTGTTTTTT. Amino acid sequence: CASSPGQGNTGELFF. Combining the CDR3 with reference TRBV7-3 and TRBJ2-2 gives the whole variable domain GAGVSQTPSNKVTEKGKYVELRCDPISGHTALYWYRQSLGQGPEFLIYFQGTGAADDSGLPNDRFFAVRPEGSVSTLKIQRTERGDSAVYLCASSPGQGNTGELFFGEGSRLTVL.

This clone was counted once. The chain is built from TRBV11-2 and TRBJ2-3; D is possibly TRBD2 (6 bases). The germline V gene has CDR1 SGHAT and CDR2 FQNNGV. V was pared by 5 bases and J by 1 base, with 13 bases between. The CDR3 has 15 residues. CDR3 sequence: CASSPEAGRTDTQYF. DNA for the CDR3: TGTGCCAGCAGCCCCGAGGCGGGGCGCACAGATACGCAGTATTTT.